Shown below are 30 T cell receptor beta chains from a single sample sequenced in a study of cytomegalovirus exposure and HLA in healthy donors. Researchers ran the PCR with 60 Vbeta and 13 Jbeta primers. Clones were sequenced by immunoSEQ multiplex PCR, and TCRdb holds only the in-frame ones, with some missing. The sample has 150,000 to 200,000 clones; 75% to 80% are singletons. The sequenced material came from PBMCs. Receptors were obtained from a man aged 45 to 65 in good health and CMV-seropositive.

This clone came up a few times. The V gene is TRBV9, the J gene TRBJ2-3; TRBD1 aligns across 8 bases. The germline V gene has CDR1 SGDLS and CDR2 YYNGEE. The CDR3 contains 16 residues. V was pared by 3 bases and J by 0 bases, with 6 bases of the junction left unmatched. CDR3 sequence reads: CASSATGTGSTDTQYF. DNA of the CDR3: TGTGCCAGCAGCGCCACCGGGACAGGTAGCACAGATACGCAGTATTTT.

This clone is a singleton in its sample. This rearrangement joins TRBV28 to TRBJ1-2, with D unresolved. Germline CDR1 is MDHEN and CDR2 is SYDVKM. V shed 4 bases and J shed 8 bases, with 11 bases lying between them. CDR3 length equals 12 residues. As DNA, the CDR3 is TGTGCCAGCAGTTCGGGAGGGCTGGGCTACACCTTC. Translating it yields CASSSGGLGYTF.

The V and J genes are TRBV7-6 and TRBJ2-5; 9 bases are shared with TRBD1. The last part of the DNA fits TRBJ2-7 better; the J call may be wrong. There are 17 residues in the CDR3. Per the germline V gene, CDR1 is SGHVS and CDR2 is FNYEAQ. The CDR3 region has the DNA TGTGCCAGCAGCTTACAGAATTCCGGGACAGGGTTGTACGAGCAGTACTTC. Amino acids: CASSLQNSGTGLYEQYF.

Note on this clone: This sample includes further DNA sequences coding for the same CDR3. The V call is TRBV5-6, the J call TRBJ1-4, with 7 positions matching TRBD1. Germline V gene lookup returns CDR1 SGHDT and CDR2 YYEEEE. There are 14 residues in the CDR3. V was clipped by 0 bases and J by 6 bases; unmatched bases: 2. The DNA of the CDR3 is TGTGCCAGCAGCTTGGGTACAGGGGATGAAAAACTGTTTTTT. Protein: CASSLGTGDEKLFF.

This chain links TRBV28 with TRBJ1-1, with 8 bases aligning to TRBD1. Germline-derived CDR1 and CDR2 are MDHEN and SYDVKM. V dropped 7 bases and J dropped 0; count of bases not matched to a gene: 13. CDR3 length: 17 amino acids. The CDR3 region is CASTVDRASNLNTEAFF. The CDR3 DNA sequence: TGTGCCAGCACCGTGGACAGGGCCTCTAACTTGAACACTGAAGCTTTCTTT.

The rearrangement joins TRBV7-2 to TRBJ1-2; a weak D match, TRBD1 (5 bases). Looked up from germline, CDR1 is SGHTA and CDR2 is FQGNSA. The V end was cut by 0 bases, the J end by 4 bases, with 12 bases between. The CDR3 covers 15 residues. This CDR3 is CASSLAGGVSYGYTF. For the CDR3, the DNA is TGTGCCAGCAGCTTAGCGGGAGGGGTCTCCTATGGCTACACCTTC.

CDR3 bases: TGTGCCAGCTCAGAAGGACAGGGTAAAGCCTACGAGCAGTACGTC. Translating gives CASSEGQGKAYEQYV. This chain connects TRBV18 to TRBJ2-7; 8 bases map to TRBD1. The length of the CDR3 is 15 residues. V trimming: 5 bases; J trimming: 2 bases; junction bases outside the gene matches: 8. Germline CDR1 and CDR2: KGHSH and LQKENI.

The rearrangement joins TRBV28 to TRBJ1-4; TRBD1 matches at 7 bases. Germline CDR1 is MDHEN and CDR2 is SYDVKM. V shed 4 bases, J shed 2 bases, and the junction held 7 bases outside the gene matches. The CDR3 loop spans 16 amino acids. The CDR3 protein is CASSSHYRGTNEKLFF. DNA of the CDR3: TGTGCCAGCAGTTCCCATTACAGGGGCACTAATGAAAAACTGTTTTTT. The whole variable domain, filled in from reference TRBV28 and TRBJ1-4, reads DVKVTQSSRYLVKRTGEKVFLECVQDMDHENMFWYRQDPGLGLRLIYFSYDVKMKEKGDIPEGYSVSREKKERFSLILESASTNQTSMYLCASSSHYRGTNEKLFFGSGTQLSVL.

This clone was picked up a small number of times. V usage is TRBV29-1 and J usage is TRBJ2-3; 10 bases line up with TRBD2. V trimming: 4 bases; J trimming: 0 bases; junction bases outside the gene matches: 4. The CDR3 length is 15 residues. Germline CDR1 reads SQVTM; CDR2 reads ANQGSEA. The CDR3, as DNA: TGCAGCGTTGGAGTTAGCGGGGGGAGCACAGATACGCAGTATTTT. The encoded protein is CSVGVSGGSTDTQYF.

The table lists this clone with a count of one. The rearrangement joins TRBV6-5 to TRBJ2-7, with a possible D match to TRBD2 (6 bases). Germline CDR1 and CDR2: MNHEY and SVGAGI. The CDR3 is 14 amino acids. V lost 2 bases and J 4 bases, leaving 12 bases between the germline ends. The CDR3 here is CASSYAVGRYEQYF. The CDR3 DNA reads as TGTGCCAGCAGTTACGCTGTCGGGAGATACGAGCAGTACTTC.

In DNA, the CDR3 is TGTGCCAGCAGCTTTCCGGCCAAGAGACAGGCCTCCTACGAGCAGTACTTC. Its translation: CASSFPAKRQASYEQYF. The chain combines TRBV7-2 with TRBJ2-7; D is possibly TRBD1 (6 bases). The CDR3 contains 17 residues. Per the germline V gene, CDR1 is SGHTA and CDR2 is FQGNSA. Trimming took 3 bases from V and 0 from J, leaving 18 bases between them.

The chain couples TRBV28 to TRBJ2-1; 7 nucleotides align to TRBD1. Germline V CDR1 and CDR2: MDHEN, SYDVKM. V shed 4 bases, J shed 0 bases, and the junction held 9 bases outside the gene matches. CDR3 size: 17 residues. As DNA, the CDR3 is TGTGCCAGCAGTTCGATACCCGGGACAGCCTCCTACAATGAGCAGTTCTTC. Its protein product is CASSSIPGTASYNEQFF.

This clone was detected only once. The chain is built from TRBV4-1 and TRBJ2-7, with 9 bases lining up with TRBD1. This CDR3 has 16 residues. Trimming cost V 1 base and J 5 bases; bases outside gene matches: 9. Germline CDR1 and CDR2: MGHRA and YSYEKL. In nucleotides, the CDR3 is TGCGCCAGCAGCCAAGTTCGGGGGGACAGGGTCCACGAGCAGTACTTC. It codes for CASSQVRGDRVHEQYF.

The rearrangement joins TRBV2 to TRBJ2-2, with TRBD2 as a possible D gene (5 bases). This CDR3 has 12 residues. CDR1 and CDR2 from the germline V gene are SNHLY and FYNNEI. The ends were cut back, 7 bases at V and 6 bases at J, with 9 bases in the middle. CDR3 DNA sequence: TGTGCCAGCATAGGGAGAGCCGGGGAGCTGTTTTTT. Translating gives CASIGRAGELFF.

J is TRBJ2-7 and V is TRBV18; maybe TRBD1 (5 bases). This CDR3 has 13 residues. Trimming removed 2 bases at V and 3 bases at J, with 8 bases between. Germline CDR1 is KGHSH and CDR2 is LQKENI. The CDR3 bases are TGTGCCAGCTCACCAACAGGTAACTACGAGCAGTACGTC. This sequence encodes CASSPTGNYEQYV.

The chain carries TRBV7-8 and TRBJ2-5; possible D gene TRBD1, 6 bases. TRBJ2-7 explains the end of the DNA better; the J call may be wrong. The CDR3 runs 15 residues. The germline V gene has CDR1 SGHVS and CDR2 FQNEAQ. The CDR3 DNA reads as TGTGCCAGCAGCTTATACGACAGGAACTCCTACGAGCAGTACTTC. Translating it yields CASSLYDRNSYEQYF.

The genes are TRBV9 and TRBJ2-2; the match to TRBD2 covers 7 bases. V lost 3 bases and J lost 5; bases outside the gene matches: 4. The length of the CDR3 is 14 residues. CDR1 SGDLS and CDR2 YYNGEE come from the germline V gene. The CDR3 DNA sequence: TGTGCCAGCAGCGCTGGGGGGGGGACCGGGGAGCTGTTTTTT. Translating gives CASSAGGGTGELFF.

This chain connects TRBV5-4 to TRBJ2-7; D remains ambiguous. CDR3 size: 12 residues. V lost 5 bases, J lost 2 bases, and 8 bases lay in between. Germline V gene data show CDR1 as SGHNT and CDR2 as YYREEE (reference sequence). The CDR3 here is CASSFDTYEQYF. CDR3 DNA: TGTGCCAGCAGTTTCGACACCTACGAGCAGTACTTC.

The chain uses TRBV2 and TRBJ2-4, with D perhaps TRBD2 (6 bases). The CDR3 runs 11 residues. The germline gives CDR1 SNHLY, CDR2 FYNNEI. Trimming stripped 4 bases from V and 11 bases from J, with 9 bases between. The DNA of the CDR3 is TGTGCCAGCAGTGTGGAGGGTCTTCAGTACTTC. It yields the protein CASSVEGLQYF.

This chain links TRBV7-3 with TRBJ2-1; perhaps TRBD2 as D (6 bases). This CDR3 is built from 16 residues. Trimming removed 0 bases from V and 2 bases from J, with 11 bases in between. The V gene's germline CDR1 is SGHTA and CDR2 FQGTGA. CDR3 sequence reads: CASSLTAGTTYNEQFF. Written as DNA, the CDR3 is TGTGCCAGCAGCTTAACGGCGGGGACCACCTACAATGAGCAGTTCTTC. Full variable domain (rest looked up from reference TRBV7-3 and TRBJ2-1): GAGVSQTPSNKVTEKGKYVELRCDPISGHTALYWYRQSLGQGPEFLIYFQGTGAADDSGLPNDRFFAVRPEGSVSTLKIQRTERGDSAVYLCASSLTAGTTYNEQFFGPGTRLTVL.

The genes are TRBV5-1 and TRBJ1-1; tentatively, D is TRBD1 (5 bases). The CDR3 loop spans 17 amino acids. V lost 1 base, J lost 2 bases, and 18 bases lay in between. Germline-derived CDR1 and CDR2 are SGHRS and YFSETQ. The CDR3 loop reads CASSLLPRDSENTEAFF. The CDR3, as DNA: TGCGCCAGCAGCTTGCTTCCTCGGGACTCTGAAAACACTGAAGCTTTCTTT.

The chain links TRBV28 to TRBJ1-5, with TRBD1 identical over 7 bases. CDR3 length equals 14 residues. The trim removed 7 bases at V and 7 bases at J, leaving 10 bases unmatched. CDR1 and CDR2 from the germline V gene are MDHEN and SYDVKM. CDR3 sequence (DNA): TGTGCCAGCAACCATGACAGGGCCAGGCAGCCCCAGCATTTT. This codes for CASNHDRARQPQHF.

The V call is TRBV9, the J call TRBJ2-7, with a weak D call TRBD2 (6 bases). The CDR3 is 17 residues long. Germline V CDR1 and CDR2: SGDLS, YYNGEE. V lost 0 bases to trimming and J lost 5 bases, with 21 bases between them. CDR3 loop: CASSVGSGTFGLNEQYF. CDR3 nucleotide sequence: TGTGCCAGCAGCGTAGGATCTGGGACTTTTGGTTTGAACGAGCAGTACTTC.

The gene calls are TRBV10-3 and TRBJ2-3, with D perhaps matching TRBD2 (7 bases). The CDR3 is 13 residues long. The germline V gene encodes CDR1 ENHRY and CDR2 SYGVKD. V dropped 8 bases and J dropped 0 bases, with 9 bases sitting between them. CDR3 sequence: CAIRGASTDTQYF. CDR3 bases: TGTGCCATCCGGGGGGCGAGCACAGATACGCAGTATTTT.

This clone was detected once. The chain recombines TRBV15 with TRBJ2-5; D possibly corresponds to TRBD1 (6 bases). This CDR3 is built from 15 residues. The germline V and J ends were trimmed by 3 bases and 3 bases, with 14 bases remaining between them. Germline lookup yields CDR1 LNHNV and CDR2 YYDKDF (reference sequence). The CDR3 DNA sequence: TGTGCCACCAGCAGCGTAGACAGGTTGAAAGAGACCCAGTACTTC. Its translation: CATSSVDRLKETQYF.

This clone occurred once. V gene TRBV7-9 combines with J gene TRBJ1-4; no firm D call. V lost 4 bases to trimming and J lost 11 bases, with 11 bases between them. In germline, CDR1 is SEHNR, CDR2 FQNEAQ (reference sequence). This CDR3 is built from 12 residues. The CDR3 loop is CASSSYGEKLFF. Here the CDR3 DNA reads TGTGCCAGCAGCTCTTATGGGGAGAAACTGTTTTTT.

The table lists this clone with a count of one. At one end, the junction sequence differs from germline, possibly due to a read error. The rearrangement links TRBV6-1 to TRBJ1-1; no clear D. The CDR3 has 14 residues. The V gene's germline CDR1 is MNHNS and CDR2 SASEGT. The CDR3 region has the DNA TGTGCCAGCCCCTCTGGACGGCGGTGGACTGAAGCTCTCTTT. Translated, it gives CASPSGRRWTEALF.

The genes are TRBV7-3 and TRBJ2-5; 8 bases are a match to TRBD1. Germline-derived CDR1 and CDR2 are SGHTA and FQGTGA. After removal of 5 bases from V and 4 bases from J, the junction contained 6 bases not matched to a gene. CDR3 size: 14 residues. The CDR3 coding sequence is TGTGCCAGCAGCCCCGGACAGGGTCGAGAGACCCAGTACTTC. Protein sequence: CASSPGQGRETQYF.

The rearrangement joins TRBV19 to TRBJ1-2; maybe TRBD1 (5 bases). There are 13 residues in the CDR3. Trimming removed 6 bases at V and 2 bases at J, with 10 bases between. Germline V gene data show CDR1 as LNHDA and CDR2 as SQIVND (reference sequence). CDR3 bases: TGTGCCAGTAGAGTAAAGGGGAACTATGGCTACACCTTC. This sequence encodes CASRVKGNYGYTF.

This clone was seen just once. This rearrangement joins TRBV28 to TRBJ1-1; 7 nucleotides align to TRBD1. Losses at the gene ends were 4 bases for V and 2 bases for J; bases not matched to a gene: 4. Germline values: CDR1 MDHEN, CDR2 SYDVKM. There are 14 residues in the CDR3. The DNA for the CDR3 is TGTGCCAGCAGTTCAGGGACAGAAAACACTGAAGCTTTCTTT. It encodes CASSSGTENTEAFF.